The text below deals with one TCR beta chain. Its cognate antigen is unknown. These data come from a study of OX40 agonist ivuxolimab in advanced cancers. Background on the study: Ivuxolimab doses were 0.01, 0.1, 0.3, 1.5, 3 or 10 mg/kg every 2 weeks.

Findings and caveats of the study: Among the least clonally expanded were partial responders at 0.1-3.0 mg/kg.

The protocol was immunoSEQ multiplex PCR, while the TCRdb copy is restricted to in-frame clones and leaves out a portion. This table holds about 70,000 clones, approximately 80% found once. Germline CDR1 is KGHSH and CDR2 is LQKENI. CDR3 length equals 16 residues. V lost 3 bases, J lost 2 bases, and 16 bases lay in between. The V and J genes are TRBV18 and TRBJ1-2; D is possibly TRBD1 (5 bases). This material consisted of CD4+ or CD8+ T cells sorted from blood, taken in a trial of the OX40 agonist ivuxolimab. The receptor was isolated from an adult with an advanced solid tumor such as melanoma, head and neck, liver or kidney cancer. CDR3 in DNA: TGTGCCAGCTCACCGTACGTTCAGGGCTCAAACTATGGCTACACCTTC. It translates to CASSPYVQGSNYGYTF.